The rows below give T cell receptor beta chains drawn from one sample of a study of STAT3 mutations in large granular lymphocyte leukemia. Here immunoSEQ multiplex PCR was the method, and the copy in TCRdb shows in-frame clones only, minus some. The data contain around 33,000 clones, 70% to 80% of them singletons. The sequencing input was peripheral blood mononuclear cells. These receptors were obtained from a woman aged 45-65 years with T-cell large granular lymphocyte leukemia. Some clones in this sample may be carry-over from other donors' samples. Each CDR3 is given with its conserved first and last residue. The D gene is left open where the match is weak. Only part of the rows carry a size: once, few, many, or a class if the clone is expanded.

size: NA; D: NA; V: TRBV5-1; J: TRBJ1-4; CDR3: CASSLSRQVGEKLFF; DNA: TGCGCCAGCAGCTTGTCTAGACAGGTTGGGGAAAAACTGTTTTTT
size: NA; D: NA; V: TRBV4-2; J: TRBJ1-2; CDR3: CASSQETELNYGYTF; DNA: TGTGCCAGCAGCCAAGAAACGGAGCTTAACTATGGCTACACCTTC
size: NA; D: TRBD2; V: TRBV7-2; J: TRBJ2-7; CDR3: CASSQGLAGSYEQYF; DNA: TGTGCCAGCAGCCAAGGACTAGCGGGGTCCTACGAGCAGTACTTC
size: NA; D: TRBD2; V: TRBV4-1; J: TRBJ2-5; CDR3: CASSRFPPGLAGVNGETQYF; DNA: TGCGCCAGCAGCCGCTTTCCGCCAGGACTAGCGGGAGTTAATGGAGAGACCCAGTACTTC
size: once; D: NA; V: TRBV5-1; J: TRBJ1-2; CDR3: CASSLEHRNYGYTF; DNA: TGCGCCAGCAGCTTGGAGCACAGGAACTATGGCTACACCTTC
size: NA; D: NA; V: TRBV29-1; J: TRBJ2-1; CDR3: CSVEDLGAVNNEQFF; DNA: TGCAGCGTTGAAGATCTGGGAGCGGTCAACAATGAGCAGTTCTTC
size: NA; D: TRBD1; V: TRBV25-1; J: TRBJ1-1; CDR3: CASSGQGGNTEAFF; DNA: TGTGCCAGCAGTGGACAGGGGGGGAACACTGAAGCTTTCTTT
size: NA; D: TRBD1; V: TRBV6-5; J: TRBJ2-7; CDR3: CASKWTGSYEQYF; DNA: TGTGCCAGCAAGTGGACAGGCTCCTACGAGCAGTACTTC
size: NA; D: NA; V: TRBV27; J: TRBJ2-3; CDR3: CASSLSGIQDTQYF; DNA: TGTGCCAGCAGTTTGTCGGGGATACAAGATACGCAGTATTTT
size: NA; D: NA; V: TRBV18; J: TRBJ2-1; CDR3: CASSSTSTNEQFF; DNA: TGTGCCAGCTCATCGACTAGTACAAATGAGCAGTTCTTC
size: NA; D: NA; V: TRBV6-5; J: TRBJ1-1; CDR3: CASSPTLNTEAFF; DNA: TGTGCCAGCAGTCCTACACTGAACACTGAAGCTTTCTTT
size: NA; D: NA; V: TRBV5-6; J: TRBJ2-7; CDR3: CASSAYTGEQYF; DNA: TGTGCCAGCAGCGCCTACACGGGCGAGCAGTACTTC
size: NA; D: NA; V: TRBV7-2; J: TRBJ1-1; CDR3: CASAWGMNTEAFF; DNA: TGTGCCAGCGCTTGGGGGATGAACACTGAAGCTTTCTTT
size: NA; D: TRBD1; V: TRBV5-4; J: TRBJ2-5; CDR3: CASSSWTGQETQYF; DNA: TGTGCCAGCAGCTCCTGGACAGGGCAAGAGACCCAGTACTTC
size: NA; D: NA; V: TRBV7-2; J: TRBJ2-7; CDR3: CASSVSGTEAYEQYF; DNA: TGTGCCAGCAGCGTCTCCGGGACTGAGGCCTACGAGCAGTACTTC
size: NA; D: NA; V: TRBV7-2; J: TRBJ1-5; CDR3: CASSLGRNQPQHF; DNA: TGTGCCAGCAGCTTAGGTCGTAATCAGCCCCAGCATTTT
size: NA; D: NA; V: TRBV9; J: TRBJ1-5; CDR3: CASNPGPENQPQHF; DNA: TGTGCCAGCAACCCGGGACCGGAAAATCAGCCCCAGCATTTT
size: NA; D: TRBD1; V: TRBV6-5; J: TRBJ1-5; CDR3: CASSSGQGSNQPQHF; DNA: TGTGCCAGCAGTTCGGGACAGGGGAGCAATCAGCCCCAGCATTTT
size: NA; D: TRBD1; V: TRBV28; J: TRBJ2-7; CDR3: CASSLRDSRREQYF; DNA: TGTGCCAGCAGCCTAAGGGACAGTCGGCGGGAGCAGTACTTC
size: NA; D: NA; V: TRBV29-1; J: TRBJ1-1; CDR3: CSVESGGAEAFF; DNA: TGCAGCGTTGAATCTGGGGGGGCTGAAGCTTTCTTT
size: NA; D: NA; V: TRBV27; J: TRBJ2-5; CDR3: CASSRRPQETQYF; DNA: TGTGCCAGCAGCCGACGACCCCAAGAGACCCAGTACTTC
size: few; D: NA; V: TRBV28; J: TRBJ2-7; CDR3: CASSLPRVGPSYEQYF; DNA: TGTGCCAGCAGTTTACCCCGTGTCGGGCCTTCCTACGAGCAGTACTTC
size: few; D: NA; V: TRBV19; J: TRBJ2-4; CDR3: CASRGTKNIQYF; DNA: TGTGCCAGTAGGGGAACCAAAAACATTCAGTACTTC
size: NA; D: NA; V: TRBV18; J: TRBJ1-1; CDR3: CASSPLNTNTEAFF; DNA: TGTGCCAGCTCACCACTTAACACGAACACTGAAGCTTTCTTT
size: NA; D: TRBD2; V: TRBV29-1; J: TRBJ2-5; CDR3: CSVGGLAGFQETQYF; DNA: TGCAGCGTGGGTGGACTAGCGGGGTTTCAAGAGACCCAGTACTTC
size: NA; D: NA; V: TRBV7-9; J: TRBJ1-2; CDR3: CASSPTRDSEGYTF; DNA: TGTGCCAGCAGCCCTACCAGGGACTCGGAGGGCTACACCTTC
size: NA; D: NA; V: TRBV6-6; J: TRBJ1-2; CDR3: CASSSGNPSGGYTF; DNA: TGTGCCAGCAGCTCCGGGAACCCCTCGGGTGGCTACACCTTC
size: NA; D: NA; V: TRBV18; J: TRBJ2-1; CDR3: CASSGLSYNEQFF; DNA: TGTGCCAGCTCCGGTCTTTCCTACAATGAGCAGTTCTTC
size: NA; D: NA; V: TRBV7-9; J: TRBJ2-2; CDR3: CASSLARTGTHSGELFF; DNA: TGTGCCAGCAGCTTAGCCCGTACAGGGACCCACAGCGGGGAGCTGTTTTTT
size: NA; D: TRBD2; V: TRBV6-5; J: TRBJ2-3; CDR3: CASKGGYTSTDTQYF; DNA: TGTGCCAGCAAGGGAGGGTACACTAGCACAGATACGCAGTATTTT
size: once; D: NA; V: TRBV7-9; J: TRBJ2-7; CDR3: CASSSEGGTAYEQYF; DNA: TGTGCCAGCAGCTCCGAGGGCGGGACTGCCTACGAGCAGTACTTC
size: NA; D: NA; V: TRBV28; J: TRBJ2-5; CDR3: CASSATRTQYF; DNA: TGTGCCAGCAGTGCAACCAGGACCCAGTACTTC
size: NA; D: NA; V: TRBV4-1; J: TRBJ2-3; CDR3: CASSQDGGMSTDTQYF; DNA: TGCGCCAGCAGCCAAGATGGGGGGATGAGCACAGATACGCAGTATTTT
size: NA; D: NA; V: TRBV29-1; J: TRBJ2-2; CDR3: CSAGPGANTGELFF; DNA: TGCAGCGCAGGTCCGGGGGCGAACACCGGGGAGCTGTTTTTT
size: NA; D: NA; V: TRBV7-9; J: TRBJ1-3; CDR3: CASSQHSAGNTIYF; DNA: TGTGCCAGCAGCCAACACAGTGCTGGAAACACCATATATTTT
size: NA; D: NA; V: TRBV29-1; J: TRBJ1-4; CDR3: CSVESWGGTNEKLFF; DNA: TGCAGCGTAGAGTCATGGGGGGGAACTAATGAAAAACTGTTTTTT
size: NA; D: NA; V: TRBV28; J: TRBJ2-3; CDR3: CASSAWEGTDTQYF; DNA: TGTGCCAGCAGCGCATGGGAGGGCACAGATACGCAGTATTTT
size: NA; D: NA; V: TRBV25-1; J: TRBJ2-3; CDR3: CASSEYSMALTDTQYF; DNA: TGTGCCAGCAGTGAATATAGTATGGCCCTCACAGATACGCAGTATTTT
size: NA; D: NA; V: TRBV5-1; J: TRBJ2-3; CDR3: CASSWATTDTQYF; DNA: TGCGCCAGCAGCTGGGCTACCACAGATACGCAGTATTTT
size: few; D: NA; V: TRBV7-9; J: TRBJ2-7; CDR3: CASSFYRGTSAHEQYF; DNA: TGTGCCAGCAGCTTTTACCGGGGGACCTCAGCCCACGAGCAGTACTTC
size: once; D: TRBD2; V: TRBV19; J: TRBJ2-1; CDR3: CASSTGTRRQNNEQFF; DNA: TGTGCCAGTAGTACAGGGACTAGGCGGCAAAACAATGAGCAGTTCTTC
size: NA; D: NA; V: TRBV7-9; J: TRBJ2-2; CDR3: CASSLSLTSPNTGELFF; DNA: TGTGCCAGCAGCTTATCCCTCACTAGCCCGAACACCGGGGAGCTGTTTTTT
size: NA; D: NA; V: TRBV28; J: TRBJ2-7; CDR3: CASSSDGPQTYEQYF; DNA: TGTGCCAGCAGTTCGGACGGACCGCAGACCTACGAGCAGTACTTC
size: NA; D: NA; V: TRBV15; J: TRBJ1-2; CDR3: CATSRDRGGGAHGYTF; DNA: TGTGCCACCAGCAGAGATCGGGGAGGGGGGGCGCACGGCTACACCTTC
size: NA; D: NA; V: TRBV4-2; J: TRBJ2-7; CDR3: CASSQEALGVTYEQYF; DNA: TGTGCCAGCAGCCAAGAGGCACTGGGGGTTACCTACGAGCAGTACTTC
size: NA; D: NA; V: TRBV6-5; J: TRBJ1-1; CDR3: CASRTTDEAFF; DNA: TGTGCCAGCAGGACCACAGATGAAGCTTTCTTT
size: few; D: NA; V: TRBV7-2; J: TRBJ1-5; CDR3: CASSLAGAQPQHF; DNA: TGTGCCAGCAGCTTAGCCGGGGCGCAGCCCCAGCATTTT
size: NA; D: TRBD1; V: TRBV30; J: TRBJ1-1; CDR3: CAWDRGIPEAFF; DNA: TGTGCCTGGGACAGGGGAATCCCTGAAGCTTTCTTT
size: NA; D: NA; V: TRBV27; J: TRBJ1-2; CDR3: CASSLTYREIYGYTF; DNA: TGTGCCAGCAGTTTAACTTACAGGGAGATCTATGGCTACACCTTC
size: few; D: NA; V: TRBV4-3; J: TRBJ2-3; CDR3: CASSQRSPLGGSLNTQYF; DNA: TGCGCCAGCAGCCAACGCTCTCCCTTAGGGGGTAGTCTAAATACGCAGTATTTT
size: NA; D: NA; V: TRBV4-1; J: TRBJ1-2; CDR3: CASSQVGDYTF; DNA: TGCGCCAGCAGCCAAGTGGGGGACTACACCTTC
size: NA; D: NA; V: TRBV10-3; J: TRBJ1-5; CDR3: CAISTSPNQPQHF; DNA: TGTGCCATCAGCACTTCCCCGAATCAGCCCCAGCATTTT
size: NA; D: TRBD2; V: TRBV4-2; J: TRBJ2-3; CDR3: CASSQEPSGSSTDTQYF; DNA: TGTGCCAGCAGCCAAGAGCCTAGCGGGAGTAGCACAGATACGCAGTATTTT
size: NA; D: NA; V: TRBV6-5; J: TRBJ2-6; CDR3: CASSTGYGANVLTF; DNA: TGTGCCAGCTCAACAGGGTATGGGGCCAACGTCCTGACTTTC
size: NA; D: NA; V: TRBV6-5; J: TRBJ1-1; CDR3: CASSPGDPIAFF; DNA: TGTGCCAGCAGTCCGGGGGATCCTATAGCTTTCTTT
size: NA; D: NA; V: TRBV28; J: TRBJ2-7; CDR3: CASSFGGSSYEQYF; DNA: TGTGCCAGCAGTTTCGGCGGAAGCTCCTACGAGCAGTACTTC
size: once; D: NA; V: TRBV30; J: TRBJ2-3; CDR3: CAWSRDLFTDTQYF; DNA: TGTGCCTGGAGCCGGGATTTATTCACAGATACGCAGTATTTT
size: NA; D: NA; V: TRBV5-6; J: TRBJ2-7; CDR3: CASSFGPFSYEQYF; DNA: TGTGCCAGCAGCTTTGGACCATTTTCCTACGAGCAGTACTTC
size: NA; D: NA; V: TRBV18; J: TRBJ1-1; CDR3: CASSSMVWVLRLNTEAFF; DNA: TGTGCCAGCTCATCAATGGTCTGGGTTTTAAGACTGAACACTGAAGCTTTCTTT
size: NA; D: TRBD2; V: TRBV13; J: TRBJ2-7; CDR3: CASSPGLAGGGEQYF; DNA: TGTGCCAGCAGCCCGGGACTAGCGGGAGGTGGCGAGCAGTACTTC